This T cell receptor (beta chain) was profiled in a study of graft-versus-host responses after intestinal transplantation. Study as a whole: Every one of the recipients received anti-thymocyte globulin induction and afterwards took tacrolimus and steroids for three to four years.

Study results and limitations: The recipient marrow held GvH clones, and some of them showed up first in ileum or blood. Allografts of one patient group, those with graft-donor T cell macrochimerism, had high graft-versus-host to host-versus-graft clonal ratios.

The method was immunoSEQ multiplex PCR; TCRdb's version includes in-frame clones alone and lacks a portion of them. The table shows around 100,000 clones, with approximately 93% occurring only once. A word on this clone: The antigen is not known.

The sample was unstimulated CD8+ T cells sorted from spleen or lymph node cells, taken before transplant. The origin of this receptor is a human donor who was the organ donor for an intestinal transplant.

The CDR3 reads CASSEQEYYGYTF. The CDR3 DNA is TGTGCCAGCAGTGAACAGGAATACTATGGCTACACCTTC. J is TRBJ1-2 and V is TRBV25-1; D unresolved. The V gene lost 2 bases and the J gene lost 3 bases, with 7 bases spanning the gap. The CDR3 covers 13 residues. CDR1 is MGHDK and CDR2 is SYGVNS in the germline V gene.